A selection of T cell receptor beta chains follows, all from one sample in a study of neoadjuvant nivolumab and ipilimumab in lung cancer. Clones were read by immunoSEQ multiplex PCR, and TCRdb kept only the in-frame ones, dropping some. The table has approximately 26,000 clones, 75% to 90% seen once. Sequenced material: peripheral blood, taken before neoadjuvant nivolumab, alone or with ipilimumab. The receptor set was obtained from an adult with non-small cell lung cancer. Each CDR3 is given with its conserved first and last residue. The order of the fields is J gene, clone size, D gene, V gene, CDR3 DNA, CDR3 protein. The D gene is left open where the match is weak. A clone size is listed for some rows: how often the clone was seen (once, few, many), or a class if it is expanded.

>TRBJ1-1|few|NA|TRBV30
TGTGCCTGGAGTCTCCCGCAGGAGGGGTCTGAAGCTTTCTTT
CAWSLPQEGSEAFF
>TRBJ1-2|few|TRBD1|TRBV5-6
TGTGCCAGCAGCCTCGTCGGGGACAGGGGCGCCCCCTACTATGGCTACACCTTC
CASSLVGDRGAPYYGYTF
>TRBJ1-3|NA|NA|TRBV29-1
TGCAGCGTTGATGGCGGCTCTGGAAACACCATATATTTT
CSVDGGSGNTIYF
>TRBJ2-6|NA|NA|TRBV7-3
TGTGCCAGCTCGTGGGGATCCGGGGCCAACGTCCTGACTTTC
CASSWGSGANVLTF
>TRBJ2-5|NA|TRBD2|TRBV5-1
TGCGCCAGCAGCTCTAGCGGGAGACAAGAGACCCAGTACTTC
CASSSSGRQETQYF
>TRBJ1-2|few|NA|TRBV2
TGTGCCAGCAGTGAGGGCAGGACCGATGGCTACACCTTC
CASSEGRTDGYTF
>TRBJ1-2|NA|NA|TRBV6-1
TGTGCCAGCAGTGTGTCTGGATATGGCTACACCTTC
CASSVSGYGYTF
>TRBJ1-3|NA|NA|TRBV27
TGTGCCAGCAGTTTTAACAGACCTAGCTCTGGAAACACCATATATTTT
CASSFNRPSSGNTIYF
>TRBJ2-3|once|NA|TRBV11-2
TGTGCCAGCAGCCCAGCCACAGATACGCAGTATTTT
CASSPATDTQYF
>TRBJ1-5|NA|NA|TRBV10-3
TGTGCCATCGCCCCCGGGTGGGATAGCAATCAGCCCCAGCATTTT
CAIAPGWDSNQPQHF
>TRBJ2-7|few|NA|TRBV19
TGTGCCTCAGGATCCTCCGACTGGCTCGACGAGCAGTACTTC
CASGSSDWLDEQYF
>TRBJ1-5|once|NA|TRBV6-1
TGTGCCAGCACCCCAGGGGAGGGGGTCTTTCAGCCCCAGCATTTT
CASTPGEGVFQPQHF
>TRBJ2-7|NA|NA|TRBV11-2
TGTGCCAGCAGCTTATTTGGCGGGGGCGACTACGAGCAGTACTTC
CASSLFGGGDYEQYF
>TRBJ2-7|NA|NA|TRBV2
TGTGCCAGCAGTCAAGAGGCGAAGTTGGAACAGTACTTC
CASSQEAKLEQYF
>TRBJ1-2|NA|TRBD1|TRBV11-1
TGTGCCAGCAGCTCCCGGACAGGCGACTATGGCTACACCTTC
CASSSRTGDYGYTF
>TRBJ1-1|NA|NA|TRBV9
TGTGCCAGCAGCGTAACGGGGACGAACACTGAAGCTTTCTTT
CASSVTGTNTEAFF
>TRBJ1-1|NA|NA|TRBV27
TGTGCCAGCAGCCGATCACCGGGGGCTTCCCGTGGGACTGAAGCTTTCTTT
CASSRSPGASRGTEAFF
>TRBJ2-2|NA|NA|TRBV6-5
TGTGCCAGCACCCGAGGGAGTAGTAGGACCGGGGAGCTGTTTTTT
CASTRGSSRTGELFF
>TRBJ1-1|NA|NA|TRBV9
TGTGCCAGCAGCGTAGATCCTCTGGAAGCCGCTGAAGCTTTCTTT
CASSVDPLEAAEAFF
>TRBJ2-7|NA|NA|TRBV4-3
TGCGCCAGCAGCCAAGATCGGGCAGGGTTTTACGAGCAGTACTTC
CASSQDRAGFYEQYF